The 5 T cell receptor beta chains given below trace back to one sample, sequenced in a study of blood T cell repertoires in COVID-19. Sequencing used immunoSEQ multiplex PCR; TCRdb keeps in-frame clones, though not all of them. The top ten hold 2.5% to 3% of the sample, which has about 75,000 clones, 85% to 90% seen once. Material: peripheral blood. The receptors here all came from a human donor in a cohort sampled during active COVID-19.

This chain joins TRBV5-6 and TRBJ2-7; D uncertain. The V gene's germline CDR1 is SGHDT and CDR2 YYEEEE. CDR3 length: 14 residues. V was cut by 1 base and J by 2 bases, with 10 bases left in between. CDR3 protein: CASSLIRNTYEQYF. The CDR3 DNA sequence: TGTGCCAGCAGCTTGATCAGGAATACCTACGAGCAGTACTTC. The whole variable domain, remainder taken from reference TRBV5-6 and TRBJ2-7, is DAGVTQSPTHLIKTRGQQVTLRCSPKSGHDTVSWYQQALGQGPQFIFQYYEEEERQRGNFPDRFSGHQFPNYSSELNVNALLLGDSALYLCASSLIRNTYEQYFGPGTRLTVT.

The genes are TRBV3-1 (or the pseudogene TRBV3-2) and TRBJ1-2; TRBD1 is a possible D gene (5 bases). Trimming took off 3 bases at V and 2 bases at J, with 13 bases between the two ends. The CDR3 runs 15 residues. The germline V gene encodes CDR1 LGHDT and CDR2 YNNKEL (reference sequence). The DNA of the CDR3 is TGTGCCAGCAGCCAGAGCGGAGGGGTAAACTATGGCTACACCTTC. Its translation: CASSQSGGVNYGYTF.

The chain joins TRBV19 to TRBJ1-5; D is undetermined. CDR1 and CDR2 (germline): LNHDA, SQIVND (reference sequence). V dropped 5 bases and J dropped 5 bases, with 13 bases sitting between them. CDR3 length: 14 amino acids. The chain's CDR3 is CASSPAVGDQPQHF. The CDR3 DNA reads as TGTGCCAGTAGTCCCGCCGTCGGGGATCAGCCCCAGCATTTT. The full variable domain, rest sourced from reference TRBV19 and TRBJ1-5, is DGGITQSPKYLFRKEGQNVTLSCEQNLNHDAMYWYRQDPGQGLRLIYYSQIVNDFQKGDIAEGYSVSREKKESFPLTVTSAQKNPTAFYLCASSPAVGDQPQHFGDGTRLSIL.

This clone has a single count. This chain joins TRBV9 and TRBJ2-3, with TRBD2 as a possible D gene (5 bases). Germline V lookup: CDR1 SGDLS, CDR2 YYNGEE. V was clipped by 2 bases and J by 2 bases, with 9 bases between them. The CDR3 contains 14 residues. Written as DNA, the CDR3 is TGTGCCAGCAGCGTTGAGGGATCCACAGATACGCAGTATTTT. The encoded protein is CASSVEGSTDTQYF.

The gene calls are TRBV28 and TRBJ2-5, with 8 bases fitting TRBD1. V shed 6 bases and J 0 bases; nucleotides not matched to a gene: 9. Germline V lookup: CDR1 MDHEN, CDR2 SYDVKM. CDR3 size: 16 residues. For the CDR3, the DNA is TGTGCCAGCAGAACGAGGACAGGGCCCTACCAAGAGACCCAGTACTTC. This translates into CASRTRTGPYQETQYF.